This T cell receptor beta chain was retrieved from a study of T-cell reconstitution after alpha-beta-depleted transplantation in children. Study outcomes and limitations: It was reported that alpha-beta T cells came from several hundred expanded graft clones (about two months after transplant). Newly generated T cells supplied most T-cell counts and diversity one year post-transplant. Some patients' high day-60 TCRbeta diversity was attributed to recipient cells surviving conditioning.

This CDR3 is 17 amino acids long. V shed 1 base and J 6 bases; nucleotides not matched to a gene: 11. Germline V lookup: CDR1 LGHDT, CDR2 YNNKEL (reference sequence). Unique molecular identifiers were incorporated into the prepared TCRbeta library. TCRdb independently ran MiXCR on the PCR reads; one entry per CDR3 protein. The sample includes 750,000 to 950,000 distinct CDR3 sequences, about 16% of them seen just once. This clonotype has only one observation. Its target is not known. Sequenced material: PBMCs, mostly from graft donor cells, taken 360 days after TCRalphabeta/CD19-depleted stem cell transplant. This receptor was identified in a male patient younger than 18 who had a stem cell transplant for acute lymphoblastic leukemia, so the T cells may come from the graft donor. V is TRBV3-1 and J is TRBJ2-2; TRBD1 matches 7 bases. CDR3 nucleotide sequence: TGTGCCAGCAGCCAAGTCTTGAGGGGGCAGCGTCCCGGGGAGCTGTTTTTT. Encoded protein: CASSQVLRGQRPGELFF.